Listed below are T cell receptor beta chains from one sample, sequenced in a study of shared clonotypes between healthy human individuals. Clones were sequenced by immunoSEQ multiplex PCR, and TCRdb holds only the in-frame ones, with some missing. This table has millions of clones, approximately 92% appearing once. Sequencing input: naive CD4+ T cells sorted from blood. Source of these receptors: a man between 18 and 35 years old in good health. Both conserved end residues are part of each CDR3. The order of the fields is V gene, CDR3 length, clone size, J gene, D gene, CDR3 protein, CDR3 DNA. A D gene is named only where the DNA matches it firmly. Rows may omit the clone size; those that give it use once, few, many or a size class.

TRBV6-6,13,.,TRBJ2-7,TRBD1,CASSRDRLYEQYF,TGTGCCAGCAGCCGGGACAGGCTCTACGAGCAGTACTTC
TRBV2,15,.,TRBJ1-6,TRBD1,CASKRTGLDNSPLHF,TGTGCCAGCAAAAGGACAGGGTTGGATAATTCACCCCTCCACTTT
TRBV6-4,15,.,TRBJ1-5,.,CASSEQGGGNQPQHF,TGTGCCAGCAGTGAACAGGGAGGAGGCAATCAGCCCCAGCATTTT
TRBV6-5,15,.,TRBJ2-6,.,CASRLTNSGANVLTF,TGTGCCAGCAGACTGACAAACTCTGGGGCCAACGTCCTGACTTTC
TRBV18,18,.,TRBJ2-2,TRBD2,CASSPRSGRSTNTGELFF,TGTGCCAGCTCACCACGTAGCGGGAGGAGTACGAACACCGGGGAGCTGTTTTTT
TRBV19,13,.,TRBJ1-2,.,CASSINRDHGYTF,TGTGCCAGTAGTATAAACAGGGATCATGGCTACACCTTC
TRBV12-5,20,.,TRBJ1-3,.,CASGLVEGFAGPSTGNTIYF,TGTGCTAGTGGTTTGGTAGAGGGGTTCGCAGGACCCTCAACTGGAAACACCATATATTTT
TRBV5-5,13,.,TRBJ2-5,.,CASSLVQGGTQYF,TGTGCCAGCAGCTTGGTGCAGGGAGGGACCCAGTACTTC
TRBV30,14,.,TRBJ1-1,TRBD1,CACTVRGLGTEAFF,TGTGCCTGCACCGTCAGGGGGCTTGGCACTGAAGCTTTCTTT
TRBV5-1,16,.,TRBJ2-1,TRBD2,CASSLEAGGGYNEQFF,TGCGCCAGCAGCTTGGAGGCGGGAGGGGGCTACAATGAGCAGTTCTTC
TRBV25-1,13,.,TRBJ2-7,.,CASSASLAYEQYF,TGTGCCAGCAGTGCCTCTTTAGCCTACGAGCAGTACTTC
TRBV10-3,15,.,TRBJ2-7,TRBD2,CAIGLGASGSDEQYF,TGTGCCATCGGACTTGGGGCTAGCGGGAGTGACGAGCAGTACTTC
TRBV7-9,16,.,TRBJ1-2,.,CASSLESNGFNYGYTF,TGTGCCAGCAGCTTAGAGTCCAACGGGTTTAACTATGGCTACACCTTC
TRBV2,12,.,TRBJ2-5,.,CASRNNQETQYF,TGTGCCAGCAGGAACAACCAAGAGACCCAGTACTTC
TRBV18,14,once,TRBJ1-2,.,CASSPVTTNYGYTF,TGTGCCAGCTCACCAGTGACAACTAACTATGGCTACACCTTC
TRBV7-7,15,.,TRBJ2-2,.,CASSPREVLTGELFF,TGTGCTAGCAGCCCGCGAGAGGTGCTCACCGGGGAGCTGTTTTTT
TRBV7-3,14,.,TRBJ2-3,TRBD2,CASSSGLGGDTQYF,TGTGCCAGCAGCTCCGGACTAGGTGGAGATACGCAGTATTTT
TRBV6-6,13,.,TRBJ1-2,.,CASSPTNRDLLTF,TGTGCCAGCAGTCCTACTAACAGGGACCTATTGACCTTC
TRBV7-9,15,.,TRBJ2-5,.,CASSPRGGWDETQYF,TGTGCCAGCAGCCCTCGTGGGGGTTGGGATGAGACCCAGTACTTC
TRBV27,13,.,TRBJ1-1,.,CASSVITGTEAFF,TGTGCCAGCAGTGTTATTACTGGCACTGAAGCTTTCTTT
TRBV5-4,15,.,TRBJ1-2,TRBD1,CASSFPGTGTYGYTF,TGTGCCAGCAGCTTCCCCGGGACAGGGACCTATGGCTACACCTTC
TRBV10-3,12,.,TRBJ2-7,.,CAIRDSSYEQYF,TGTGCCATCAGAGACAGCTCCTACGAGCAGTACTTC
TRBV7-2,14,.,TRBJ2-7,.,CASSLRTGSYEQYF,TGTGCCAGCAGCTTACGGACTGGCTCCTACGAGCAGTACTTC
TRBV15,16,once,TRBJ2-3,.,CATSRDSRSSTDTQYF,TGTGCCACCAGCAGAGATTCCAGGTCTAGCACAGATACGCAGTATTTT
TRBV6-1,15,.,TRBJ2-1,TRBD2,CASSAGGRSFNEQFF,TGTGCCAGCAGTGCCGGGGGGAGATCTTTCAATGAGCAGTTCTTC
TRBV27,18,.,TRBJ2-4,TRBD2,CASSSFSGLAGGKNIQYF,TGTGCCAGCAGTTCTTTCTCGGGACTAGCGGGAGGGAAAAACATTCAGTACTTC
TRBV4-1,15,.,TRBJ2-5,TRBD1,CASSPGDSSQETQYF,TGCGCCAGCAGCCCCGGGGACAGCTCCCAAGAGACCCAGTACTTC
TRBV29-1,10,.,TRBJ1-1,.,CSVVTPEAFF,TGCAGCGTCGTGACACCTGAAGCTTTCTTT
TRBV7-2,14,.,TRBJ1-2,.,CASSSDRLNYGYTF,TGTGCCAGCAGCTCGGACAGATTGAACTATGGCTACACCTTC
TRBV7-2,15,once,TRBJ2-5,TRBD2,CASSSRPSGRETQYF,TGTGCCAGCAGCTCGAGACCTAGCGGGAGGGAGACCCAGTACTTC
TRBV6-1,13,.,TRBJ2-6,.,CAIQGLGANVLTF,TGTGCCATCCAGGGTCTTGGGGCCAACGTCCTGACTTTC
TRBV6-5,13,few,TRBJ2-2,.,CASRQSVTGELFF,TGTGCCAGCAGACAGAGTGTAACCGGGGAGCTGTTTTTT
TRBV4-3,17,.,TRBJ2-2,TRBD1,CASSQEVGTARTGELFF,TGCGCCAGCAGCCAAGAAGTGGGGACAGCCAGAACCGGGGAGCTGTTTTTT